Reported below is one T cell receptor beta chain. Its specificity is unknown. The sample comes from a study of shared clonotypes between healthy human individuals. The study drew its donors from healthy HIV-negative adults without recent acute infections or vaccinations. Using immunoSEQ multiplex PCR, the repertoire was profiled, and TCRdb retains in-frame clones only, with some absent. The sample holds 2.5 million or so clones, over 85% seen once. General study points: Although depth was large, rarefaction showed that sequencing of the sorted subsets was incomplete.

Trimming pared 3 bases from V and 3 bases from J, leaving 13 bases between. This CDR3 has 15 residues. Germline V gene data show CDR1 as SGDLS and CDR2 as YYNGEE. The receptor was derived from a man aged 18 to 35 in good health. The chain couples TRBV9 to TRBJ1-3; tentative D call: TRBD1 (6 bases). The sample was naive CD4+ T cells sorted from blood. The subset is: CD45RA+ positively selected. The DNA for the CDR3 is TGTGCCAGCAGCGCCCAGGGGTATAGTGGAAACACCATATATTTT. This encodes CASSAQGYSGNTIYF.